This TCR beta chain originates from a study of T cell repertoires in cytomegalovirus infection. Study context: Researchers turned to recently identified HLA-C-restricted CMV epitopes as well as well-studied HLA-B-restricted ones. Based on public TCR beta signatures, there were indications of CMV infection and of a matching HLA type.

A word on this clonotype: Its specificity is not known.

The study's findings and limits: Dominating the ex vivo response were TCR beta clonotypes that were CMV-specific and HLA-C-restricted.

Germline CDR1 reads SGHRS; CDR2 reads YFSETQ. Losses at the gene ends were 4 bases for V and 4 bases for J; bases not matched to a gene: 5. The length of the CDR3 is 16 residues. From the reads, TCRdb called clonotypes with MiXCR, one entry per CDR3 protein. Among roughly 860,000 distinct CDR3 sequences listed, approximately 32% were seen once. This clonotype was sampled from a human donor in good health (CMV status not recorded). Some clones in this sample may be carry-over from other donors' samples. This sequence joins TRBV5-1 and TRBJ2-2; 12 bases fit TRBD1. This specimen consisted of cultured CD8+ T cells from PBMCs, obtained from culture after CMV antigen stimulation. This chain's CDR3 is CASSRPGQGATGELFF. CDR3 in DNA: TGCGCCAGCAGCCGCCCGGGACAGGGGGCCACCGGGGAGCTGTTTTTT.